The 2 T cell receptor beta chains given below trace back to one sample, sequenced in a study of CD8 T cells in cerebrospinal fluid in Alzheimer's disease. TCRdb reprocessed the 10x single-cell sequencing reads and keeps a single row for each CDR3 protein, giving no DNA. This table lists roughly 1,400 distinct CDR3 sequences. Input material: cerebrospinal fluid. The source is a human donor with mild cognitive impairment.

This clonotype is classed as medium-sized by frequency. This chain joins TRBV3-1 and TRBJ1-2; absent DNA, TCRdb's TRBD1 call cannot be checked. Germline CDR1 and CDR2: LGHDT and YNNKEL (reference sequence). This CDR3 contains 13 residues. CDR3 sequence reads: CASSQGQGVGYTF.

The chain joins TRBV19 to TRBJ2-7; TCRdb picks TRBD2, but there is no DNA to check that call. Germline loops: CDR1 LNHDA, CDR2 SQIVND (reference sequence). The CDR3 covers 16 residues. The CDR3: CASSLAGERGAYEQYF. The entire variable domain, with the rest obtained from reference TRBV19 and TRBJ2-7, is as follows: DGGITQSPKYLFRKEGQNVTLSCEQNLNHDAMYWYRQDPGQGLRLIYYSQIVNDFQKGDIAEGYSVSREKKESFPLTVTSAQKNPTAFYLCASSLAGERGAYEQYFGPGTRLTVT.